Here is one T cell receptor beta chain with its context. The sample belongs to a study of patients and donors after allogeneic stem cell transplantation. The germline V gene has CDR1 MNHEY and CDR2 SMNVEV (reference sequence). The germline V and J ends were trimmed by 0 bases and 1 base, with 4 bases remaining between them. The CDR3 totals 13 residues. Using its own MiXCR run on the RT-PCR reads, TCRdb lists one record per CDR3 protein. The sample has about 34,000 distinct CDR3 sequences, 30% to 40% seen once. The V and J genes are TRBV27 and TRBJ2-7; D unresolved. Source material: blood, either unsorted or a sorted T cell fraction (not recorded which). The TCR comes from a human donor who was either an allogeneic HSCT recipient or a stem cell or donor lymphocyte infusion donor (not recorded which). It is not recorded whose cells these are; they may come from a transplant donor. The CDR3 nucleotides read TGTGCCAGCAGTTTATCGCTATCCTACGAGCAGTACTTC. This sequence encodes CASSLSLSYEQYF.